Sequencing of this T cell receptor beta chain was carried out in a study of blood T cell repertoires in COVID-19. As handled by the study authors: How many nucleated cells were present was estimated from reference gene primer amplification. Only in-frame clones appear in the TCRdb table, and some are missing; sequencing was by immunoSEQ multiplex PCR. That table furnishes V, J and clone size, whereas the DNA furnished D and trimming. The repertoire consists of 55,000 to 90,000 clones, with more than 75% occurring once and the leading ten covering approximately 1.4%. V shed 5 bases, J shed 5 bases, and the junction held 8 bases outside the gene matches. The V gene's germline CDR1 is SGHTA and CDR2 FQGNSA. This CDR3 has 15 residues.

This TCR was recovered from a human donor in a cohort sampled during active COVID-19. The chain is built from TRBV7-2 and TRBJ2-5, with 10 positions matching TRBD1. Material: peripheral blood. CDR3 in amino acids: CASSGDRGGFETQYF. DNA of the CDR3: TGTGCCAGCAGCGGGGACAGGGGAGGGTTCGAGACCCAGTACTTC.